This is a list of T cell receptor beta chains from one sample in a study of blood T cell repertoires in COVID-19. Sequencing was performed with immunoSEQ multiplex PCR; in TCRdb, only in-frame clones are kept and a portion is missing. The sample holds about 95,000 clones, under 85% seen once. The sequenced material came from peripheral blood. These receptor sequences come from a human donor in a cohort sampled during active COVID-19. CDR3s include the opening cysteine and the closing phenylalanine or tryptophan. A D gene is named only where the DNA matches it firmly. Clone size is shown for a subset of rows, as once, few, many or a class of expanded clone.

D: -; V: TRBV9; size: -; J: TRBJ1-3; DNA: TGTGCCAGCAGCGGGAATACAGGCTCTGGAAACACCATATATTTT; CDR3: CASSGNTGSGNTIYF
D: -; V: TRBV4-1; size: -; J: TRBJ1-1; DNA: TGCGCCAGCAGCCGCTCGACAGTCGAAGCTTTCTTT; CDR3: CASSRSTVEAFF
D: TRBD2; V: TRBV5-4; size: -; J: TRBJ2-1; DNA: TGTGCCAGCAGCTTGGGGGCTAGCGGGACTCTAGGTGATGAGCAGTTCTTC; CDR3: CASSLGASGTLGDEQFF
D: -; V: TRBV6-5; size: -; J: TRBJ1-5; DNA: TGTGCCAGCTCTAGCGGACCGAATCAGCCCCAGCATTTT; CDR3: CASSSGPNQPQHF
D: TRBD1; V: TRBV27; size: -; J: TRBJ2-7; DNA: TGTGCCAGCAGTCTCCCGCCCCCCTTCTCAGGGGGCTACGAGCAGTACTTC; CDR3: CASSLPPPFSGGYEQYF
D: TRBD2; V: TRBV5-4; size: -; J: TRBJ2-1; DNA: TGTGCCAGCAGCTTGGGTTGGACTAGCGGGGCCAATGAGCAGTTCTTC; CDR3: CASSLGWTSGANEQFF
D: -; V: TRBV9; size: -; J: TRBJ1-1; DNA: TGTGCCAGCAGCGGAGAGGCTACTGAAGCTTTCTTT; CDR3: CASSGEATEAFF
D: -; V: TRBV19; size: -; J: TRBJ2-6; DNA: TGTGCCAGTAGTACCACAGGAACCAAACACTCTGGGGCCAACGTCCTGACTTTC; CDR3: CASSTTGTKHSGANVLTF
D: -; V: TRBV4-3; size: -; J: TRBJ1-4; DNA: TGCGCCAGCAGCCAAGAGGACAGCCGTAATGAAAAACTGTTTTTT; CDR3: CASSQEDSRNEKLFF
D: TRBD1; V: TRBV9; size: -; J: TRBJ2-7; DNA: TGTGCCAGCAGCACGCGACAGGGGAACACCTACGAGCAGTACTTC; CDR3: CASSTRQGNTYEQYF
D: TRBD2; V: TRBV7-6; size: -; J: TRBJ2-7; DNA: TGTGCCAGCAGCTTATCTCCAGGACTAGCGGGAGTCGAGCAGTACTTC; CDR3: CASSLSPGLAGVEQYF
D: -; V: TRBV19; size: -; J: TRBJ2-7; DNA: TGTGCCAGTAGTGGGACACGGGGCTACGAGCAGTACTTC; CDR3: CASSGTRGYEQYF
D: -; V: TRBV7-2; size: -; J: TRBJ1-2; DNA: TGTGCCAGCAGCTTAGCGCTACCAGGGAGGTCACAAGGCTACACCTTC; CDR3: CASSLALPGRSQGYTF
D: TRBD1; V: TRBV14; size: -; J: TRBJ1-6; DNA: TGTGCCAGCAGCCTAGAACAGGGGATTTCACCCCTCCACTTT; CDR3: CASSLEQGISPLHF
D: -; V: TRBV2; size: -; J: TRBJ1-4; DNA: TGTGCCAGCAGTGAGTTGGAGGGAAAAAATGAAAAACTGTTTTTT; CDR3: CASSELEGKNEKLFF
D: -; V: TRBV11-3; size: -; J: TRBJ2-5; DNA: TGTGCCAGCAGCTTGAGGCCGCGGGCGGAAACCCGGGAGACCCAGTACTTC; CDR3: CASSLRPRAETRETQYF
D: -; V: TRBV27; size: once; J: TRBJ2-1; DNA: TGTGCCAGCAGTTCTTATACCATAGCGCGCTCCTACAATGAGCAGTTCTTC; CDR3: CASSSYTIARSYNEQFF
D: -; V: TRBV18; size: -; J: TRBJ2-5; DNA: TGTGCCAGCTCAAATATGCAAGAGACCCAGTACTTC; CDR3: CASSNMQETQYF
D: -; V: TRBV19; size: -; J: TRBJ1-1; DNA: TGTGCCAGTAACGCGCTGGGCAGTCGTGAAGCTTTCTTT; CDR3: CASNALGSREAFF
D: -; V: TRBV15; size: -; J: TRBJ2-3; DNA: TGTGCCACCAGTCTCCGGACTCTAAGCACAGATACGCAGTATTTT; CDR3: CATSLRTLSTDTQYF
D: -; V: TRBV19; size: -; J: TRBJ1-3; DNA: TGTGCCAGTAGCCTGAGAGAAGCTGGAAACACCATATATTTT; CDR3: CASSLREAGNTIYF
D: -; V: TRBV6-5; size: -; J: TRBJ1-6; DNA: TGTGCCAGCAGCCCGGGGTCCCATAATTCACCCCTCCACTTT; CDR3: CASSPGSHNSPLHF
D: TRBD2; V: TRBV18; size: -; J: TRBJ2-7; DNA: TGTGCCAGCTCACCACTTGGGACTAGCGGGATGAACGAGCAGTACTTC; CDR3: CASSPLGTSGMNEQYF
D: -; V: TRBV10-2; size: -; J: TRBJ2-3; DNA: TGCGCCAGCAGTGTAGGGAGTTTGGCAGATACGCAGTATTTT; CDR3: CASSVGSLADTQYF
D: -; V: TRBV5-1; size: -; J: TRBJ2-1; DNA: TGCGCCAGCAGCTTGGCGGGAGACCCCTACAATGAGCAGTTCTTC; CDR3: CASSLAGDPYNEQFF
D: TRBD2; V: TRBV29-1; size: -; J: TRBJ2-7; DNA: TGCAGCGTCAAAATGACTAGCGGGATCGGGGACGAGCAGTACTTC; CDR3: CSVKMTSGIGDEQYF
D: -; V: TRBV5-1; size: -; J: TRBJ2-1; DNA: TGCGCCAGCAGCTTGGCCATGAACGCTGGGGCGAATGAGCAGTTCTTC; CDR3: CASSLAMNAGANEQFF
D: -; V: TRBV6-1; size: -; J: TRBJ2-7; DNA: TGTGCCAGCAGTGGGGGTTTGCGGGGACGGCCCTACGAGCAGTACTTC; CDR3: CASSGGLRGRPYEQYF
D: TRBD2; V: TRBV27; size: -; J: TRBJ2-1; DNA: TGTGCCAGCAGACAAGAAGGACTAGCGGGAGGGCCGAGGGGTCAGTTCTTC; CDR3: CASRQEGLAGGPRGQFF
D: TRBD1; V: TRBV18; size: -; J: TRBJ2-7; DNA: TGTGCCAGCTCACTGGACAGGGGGCCTGGCGAGCAGTACTTC; CDR3: CASSLDRGPGEQYF
D: -; V: TRBV5-4; size: -; J: TRBJ1-1; DNA: TGTGCCAGCAGCTTGGACAGGGTAGCGAACACTGAAGCTTTCTTT; CDR3: CASSLDRVANTEAFF
D: -; V: TRBV5-1; size: -; J: TRBJ2-3; DNA: TGCGCCAGCAGCTTGGAACAGCGGGGCACAGATACGCAGTATTTT; CDR3: CASSLEQRGTDTQYF
D: -; V: TRBV5-1; size: -; J: TRBJ2-2; DNA: TGCGCCAGCAGCCAACGACAGGCGTCAGTCACCGGGGAGCTGTTTTTT; CDR3: CASSQRQASVTGELFF
D: -; V: TRBV28; size: -; J: TRBJ2-7; DNA: TGTGCCAGCCGTAGACAGCTCTACGAGCAGTACTTC; CDR3: CASRRQLYEQYF
D: TRBD1; V: TRBV5-1; size: -; J: TRBJ1-1; DNA: TGCGCCAGCAGCTTGGGACAGGGAGGCACTGAAGCTTTCTTT; CDR3: CASSLGQGGTEAFF
D: -; V: TRBV6-4; size: -; J: TRBJ2-2; DNA: TGTGCCAGCAGACGGACGGGGACCGGGGAGCTGTTTTTT; CDR3: CASRRTGTGELFF
D: -; V: TRBV6-1; size: -; J: TRBJ1-2; DNA: TGTGCCAGCAGTGAAGTCAGCACTTCAGCGGGCTACACCTTC; CDR3: CASSEVSTSAGYTF
D: -; V: TRBV7-9; size: once; J: TRBJ2-7; DNA: TGTGCCAGCAGCATTGACCTCGACGGGTACGAGCAGTACTTC; CDR3: CASSIDLDGYEQYF
D: TRBD2; V: TRBV27; size: -; J: TRBJ2-4; DNA: TGTGCCAGCAGCTCTCGAGCGGGAGCGGGGTACATTCAGTACTTC; CDR3: CASSSRAGAGYIQYF
D: TRBD1; V: TRBV24-1; size: -; J: TRBJ2-7; DNA: TGTGCCACCAGTCCCCAGACAGGGGACCCCTACGAGCAGTACTTC; CDR3: CATSPQTGDPYEQYF
D: TRBD1; V: TRBV6-6; size: -; J: TRBJ2-3; DNA: TGTGCCAGCAGTTACCTCAGGGGGCGCGGCACAGATACGCAGTATTTT; CDR3: CASSYLRGRGTDTQYF
D: -; V: TRBV18; size: -; J: TRBJ2-3; DNA: TGTGCCAGCTCCCCTCGGCGGGGGCCCCGCACAGATACGCAGTATTTT; CDR3: CASSPRRGPRTDTQYF
D: -; V: TRBV12-5; size: -; J: TRBJ2-1; DNA: TGTGCTAGTGGTTTCTCTGCCGGGGGAGCTTACAGGAATGAGCAGTTCTTC; CDR3: CASGFSAGGAYRNEQFF
D: -; V: TRBV14; size: -; J: TRBJ2-7; DNA: TGTGCCAGCAGCCAAGTCAGGCACGAGCAGTACTTC; CDR3: CASSQVRHEQYF
D: TRBD1; V: TRBV7-2; size: -; J: TRBJ1-1; DNA: TGTGCCAGCAGCTCACAGGGGGCGCCCACTGTTGAAGCTTTCTTT; CDR3: CASSSQGAPTVEAFF
D: TRBD2; V: TRBV3-1/TRBV3-2; size: -; J: TRBJ2-3; DNA: TGTGCCAGCAGCCAAGGACTAGCCTCAGATACGCAGTATTTT; CDR3: CASSQGLASDTQYF
D: TRBD2; V: TRBV6-5; size: -; J: TRBJ2-7; DNA: TGTGCCAGCGGGACTAGCATAAGCTACGAGCAGTACTTC; CDR3: CASGTSISYEQYF
D: TRBD1; V: TRBV5-1; size: -; J: TRBJ1-2; DNA: TGCGCCAGCGGATCACCGGACAGGAACTATGGCTACACCTTC; CDR3: CASGSPDRNYGYTF
D: TRBD1; V: TRBV27; size: -; J: TRBJ2-1; DNA: TGTGCCAGCAGTTTCAGGACAGGGAACTACAATGAGCAGTTCTTC; CDR3: CASSFRTGNYNEQFF
D: TRBD1; V: TRBV6-4; size: -; J: TRBJ2-1; DNA: TGTGCCAGCAGTACCGCCGGGACAGGGGAAGGGCATGAGCAGTTCTTC; CDR3: CASSTAGTGEGHEQFF
D: TRBD2; V: TRBV4-3; size: -; J: TRBJ2-3; DNA: TGCGCCAGCAGCCAAGATTTCTTACTAGCGGGGGGTTCAGATACGCAGTATTTT; CDR3: CASSQDFLLAGGSDTQYF
D: -; V: TRBV18; size: once; J: TRBJ1-1; DNA: TGTGCCAGCTCACTAGGGGCTAACACTGAAGCTTTCTTT; CDR3: CASSLGANTEAFF